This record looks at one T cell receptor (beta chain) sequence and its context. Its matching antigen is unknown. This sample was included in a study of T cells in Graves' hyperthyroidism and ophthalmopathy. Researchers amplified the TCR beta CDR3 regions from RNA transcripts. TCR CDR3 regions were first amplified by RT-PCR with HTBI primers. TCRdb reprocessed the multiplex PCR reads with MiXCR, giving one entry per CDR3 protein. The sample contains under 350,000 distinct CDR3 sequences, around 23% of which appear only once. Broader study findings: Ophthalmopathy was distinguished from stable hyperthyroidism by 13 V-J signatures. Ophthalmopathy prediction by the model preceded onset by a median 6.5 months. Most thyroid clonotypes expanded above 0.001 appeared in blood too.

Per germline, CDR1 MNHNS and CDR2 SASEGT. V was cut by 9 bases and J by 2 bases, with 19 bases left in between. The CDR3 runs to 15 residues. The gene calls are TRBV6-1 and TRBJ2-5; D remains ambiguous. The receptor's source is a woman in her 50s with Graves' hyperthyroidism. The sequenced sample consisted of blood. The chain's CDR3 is CASEVGQYLQETQYF. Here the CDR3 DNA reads TGTGCCAGTGAGGTCGGGCAGTACCTTCAAGAGACCCAGTACTTC.